The clone carrying this T cell receptor (beta chain) has a handful of counts. Its target is not known. These data are taken from a study of CD8+CD57+ T cells in acquired aplastic anemia. Study results and caveats: Researchers report that 25 to 35 CD8+ CDR3 sequences appeared in both patients and controls. Patients versus controls showed no significant CD8+ Simpson's diversity difference.

Patients selected for sequencing had displayed CD8+CD57+ cell expansion by flow cytometry. Blood samples were obtained from patients who had received no prior therapy. It was genomic DNA that served as the template for profiling TCR beta VDJ and CDR3. TCRdb itself ran the reads through MiXCR, one entry per CDR3 protein. The table records roughly 220,000 distinct CDR3 sequences, about 60% of them present only once. Sequencing used sorted CD4+, CD8+, or CD8+CD57+ T cells (not recorded which) from PBMCs. This receptor was obtained from a human donor with aplastic anemia.

The CDR3 region is CASSYSGRGSYEQYF. The CDR3 bases are TGTGCCAGCAGCTACAGCGGGAGGGGATCCTACGAGCAGTACTTC. The genes are TRBV7-9 and TRBJ2-7; 10 bases are a match to TRBD2. The CDR3 length is 15 residues. Unmatched junction bases numbered 4, after V lost 4 bases and J lost 1 base. Per the germline V gene, CDR1 is SEHNR and CDR2 is FQNEAQ (reference sequence).